Sequencing of this TCR beta chain was carried out in a study of blood T cell repertoires in COVID-19. Study-level background: The United States, Italy and Spain supplied acute and convalescent COVID-19 samples. The analysed material was cDNA or gDNA that came from T cells, B-cell-depleted T cells, or PBMCs.

The CDR3 is 14 residues long. Germline-derived CDR1 and CDR2 are SGHTA and FQGNSA. V was pared by 3 bases and J by 6 bases, with 13 bases between. Original processing notes: Counts of nucleated cells, estimated from reference gene primer amplification, were obtained. Clones were sequenced by immunoSEQ multiplex PCR, and TCRdb holds only the in-frame ones, with some missing. From that table come the V and J calls and clone size; the DNA was used to work out D and trimming. The repertoire holds a few hundred thousand clones, around 88% seen once, with under 8% in the top ten. The sequence came from a woman in her 30s who had recovered from COVID-19. The sequenced sample was peripheral blood. J is TRBJ2-3 and V is TRBV7-2; maybe TRBD2 (6 bases). The DNA of the CDR3 is TGTGCCAGCAGCTTGTTGAGTGGGGGGGATACGCAGTATTTT. It codes for CASSLLSGGDTQYF. Full variable domain (missing parts from reference TRBV7-2 and TRBJ2-3): GAGVSQSPSNKVTEKGKDVELRCDPISGHTALYWYRQSLGQGLEFLIYFQGNSAPDKSGLPSDRFSAERTGGSVSTLTIQRTQQEDSAVYLCASSLLSGGDTQYFGPGTRLTVL.